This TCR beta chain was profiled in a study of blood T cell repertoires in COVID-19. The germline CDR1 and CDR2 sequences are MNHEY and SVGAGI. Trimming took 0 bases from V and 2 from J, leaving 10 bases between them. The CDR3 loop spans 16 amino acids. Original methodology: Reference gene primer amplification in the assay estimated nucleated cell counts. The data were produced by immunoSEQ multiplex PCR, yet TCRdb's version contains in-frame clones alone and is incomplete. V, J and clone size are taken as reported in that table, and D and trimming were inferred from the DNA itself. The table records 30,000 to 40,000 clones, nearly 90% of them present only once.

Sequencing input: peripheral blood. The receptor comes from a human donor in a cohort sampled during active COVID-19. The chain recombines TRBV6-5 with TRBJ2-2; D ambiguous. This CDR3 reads CASSYSPTFNTGELFF. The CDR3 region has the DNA TGTGCCAGCAGTTACTCGCCTACTTTCAACACCGGGGAGCTGTTTTTT.